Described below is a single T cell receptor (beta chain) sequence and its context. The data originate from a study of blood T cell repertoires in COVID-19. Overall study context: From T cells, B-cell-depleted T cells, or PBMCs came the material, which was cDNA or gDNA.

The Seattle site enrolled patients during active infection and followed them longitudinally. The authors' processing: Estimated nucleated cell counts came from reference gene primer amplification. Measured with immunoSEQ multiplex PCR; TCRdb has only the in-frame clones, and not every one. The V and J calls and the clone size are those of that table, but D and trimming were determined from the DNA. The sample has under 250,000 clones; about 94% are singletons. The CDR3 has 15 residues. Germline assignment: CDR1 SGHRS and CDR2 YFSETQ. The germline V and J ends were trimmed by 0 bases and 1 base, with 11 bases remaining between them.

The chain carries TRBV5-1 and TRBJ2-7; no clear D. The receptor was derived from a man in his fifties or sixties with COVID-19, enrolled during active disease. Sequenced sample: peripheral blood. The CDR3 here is CASSLVTGPSYEQYF. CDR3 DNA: TGCGCCAGCAGCTTGGTCACTGGGCCTTCCTACGAGCAGTACTTC.